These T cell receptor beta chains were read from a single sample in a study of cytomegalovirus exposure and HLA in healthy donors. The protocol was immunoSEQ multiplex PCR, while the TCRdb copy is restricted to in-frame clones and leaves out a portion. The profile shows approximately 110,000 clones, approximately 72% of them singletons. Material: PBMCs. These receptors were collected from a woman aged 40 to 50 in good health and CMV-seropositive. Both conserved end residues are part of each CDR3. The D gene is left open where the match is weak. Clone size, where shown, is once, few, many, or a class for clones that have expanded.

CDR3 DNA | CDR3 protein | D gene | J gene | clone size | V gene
TGTGCCAGCAGCTTAGGGACAGGGGGGCAGCCCCAGCATTTT | CASSLGTGGQPQHF | TRBD1 | TRBJ1-5 | NA | TRBV11-2
TGTGCCAGTAGTCCTCTCGGGACAGACTACGAGCAGTACTTC | CASSPLGTDYEQYF | TRBD1 | TRBJ2-7 | NA | TRBV19
TGTGCCAGCAGTGACCGGGACAGCTCCTACGAGCAGTACTTC | CASSDRDSSYEQYF | TRBD1 | TRBJ2-7 | few | TRBV27
TGTGCCAGCAGCCAATCCCTGAGCACTGAAGCTTTCTTT | CASSQSLSTEAFF | NA | TRBJ1-1 | few | TRBV7-2
TGTGCCAGCAGCTTTTACAGATCCTACGAGCAGTACTTC | CASSFYRSYEQYF | NA | TRBJ2-7 | NA | TRBV5-6
TGTGCCAGCAGCCCCGGACAGGGGGTAGGGTATGGCTACACCTTC | CASSPGQGVGYGYTF | TRBD1 | TRBJ1-2 | NA | TRBV14
TGTGCCAGCAGAAAGGGCGGGGCTAGTGAGCAGTTCTTC | CASRKGGASEQFF | NA | TRBJ2-1 | NA | TRBV7-3
TGTGCCAGCAGTTTTAGGGGGATCGGCTATGGCTACACCTTC | CASSFRGIGYGYTF | NA | TRBJ1-2 | once | TRBV6-5
TGTGCCAGCACCCAGTCAGTGGCAGGGGGCCTGGGGGGTGGCTACACCTTC | CASTQSVAGGLGGGYTF | TRBD1 | TRBJ1-2 | NA | TRBV5-4
TGTGCCAGAAGCTTGGGAGGGGGGAACACTGAAGCTTTCTTT | CARSLGGGNTEAFF | NA | TRBJ1-1 | NA | TRBV5-6
TGTGCCTGGTACTCATTACAGGGGAAAGGGTGTGATGAAAAACTGTTTTTT | CAWYSLQGKGCDEKLFF | TRBD1 | TRBJ1-4 | few | TRBV30
TGTGCCAGCAGCGTAGGGACGCGGGGAGGAGAGGAGACCCAGTACTTC | CASSVGTRGGEETQYF | NA | TRBJ2-5 | NA | TRBV9
TGTGCCAGCTCACCATTTTTCGGGAAGGATACGCAGTATTTT | CASSPFFGKDTQYF | NA | TRBJ2-3 | NA | TRBV18
TGCAGCGTTGAAACGAGCTCCTACGAGCAGTACTTC | CSVETSSYEQYF | NA | TRBJ2-7 | few | TRBV29-1
TGTGCCAGCACAAGGGAGTATAATTCACCCCTCCACTTT | CASTREYNSPLHF | NA | TRBJ1-6 | NA | TRBV6-5
TGCGCCAGCAGCCAGGGACTAGGTACGCAGTATTTT | CASSQGLGTQYF | TRBD2 | TRBJ2-3 | NA | TRBV4-3
TGTGCCACCTTAGAACAGGGGGCGTTTGAAAAACTGTTTTTT | CATLEQGAFEKLFF | TRBD1 | TRBJ1-4 | few | TRBV6-1
TGTGCCAGCAGCTTGGGGCTAGGACAGGGCAATGAGCAGTTCTTC | CASSLGLGQGNEQFF | TRBD1 | TRBJ2-1 | NA | TRBV5-6
TGCGCCAGCAGCCCTTCCTCTTTACTAGCGGGGGGCTCCTACGAGCAGTACTTC | CASSPSSLLAGGSYEQYF | TRBD2 | TRBJ2-7 | once | TRBV5-1
TGTGCCAGCAGCTTTCCCGCTAACTATGGCTACACCTTC | CASSFPANYGYTF | NA | TRBJ1-2 | NA | TRBV5-4
TGTGCCAGCAGCCAGTCGGAGGGTAATGAAAAACTGTTTTTT | CASSQSEGNEKLFF | NA | TRBJ1-4 | NA | TRBV4-2
TGTGCCATCAGTGAGTCCCAGGGGTTGTTAGAAGCTTTCTTT | CAISESQGLLEAFF | NA | TRBJ1-1 | NA | TRBV10-3
TGTGCCAGCAGCTATGTCGGGGTCACTGAAGCTTTCTTT | CASSYVGVTEAFF | NA | TRBJ1-1 | NA | TRBV27
TGTGCCAGCAGCGTATGGCCAGGGGATGACACGCAGTATTTT | CASSVWPGDDTQYF | NA | TRBJ2-3 | NA | TRBV9
TGTGCCAGCAGCGTACCCCCCGGTTCTAGTGGCTACACCTTC | CASSVPPGSSGYTF | NA | TRBJ1-2 | NA | TRBV7-2
TGTGCCAGCAGCCCAACCGGGGATACAACTAATTCACCCCTCCACTTT | CASSPTGDTTNSPLHF | NA | TRBJ1-6 | NA | TRBV7-6
TGTGCCAGCAGTGATAGCGGGGACGAGCAGTACTTC | CASSDSGDEQYF | TRBD2 | TRBJ2-7 | NA | TRBV6-1
TGTGCCAGTAGTATTATTGGCAGGGGGCAGGGCTACACCTTC | CASSIIGRGQGYTF | TRBD1 | TRBJ1-2 | NA | TRBV19
TGCGCCAGCAGCTTGTCTAATCCCACAGGCAATTCACCCCTCCACTTT | CASSLSNPTGNSPLHF | NA | TRBJ1-6 | once | TRBV5-1
TGTGCCAGCAGCCGGTGGATGGAGGGCACAGATACGCAGTATTTT | CASSRWMEGTDTQYF | NA | TRBJ2-3 | NA | TRBV5-4
TGTGCCAGCAGTTTTAGGATCGGGGAGACCCAGTACTTC | CASSFRIGETQYF | NA | TRBJ2-5 | NA | TRBV5-4
TGTGCCAGCAGCGGGGACAGAAACACTGAAGCTTTCTTT | CASSGDRNTEAFF | TRBD1 | TRBJ1-1 | NA | TRBV2
TGCAGCGTTGAAGACCCGACAGGGTACAATGAGCAGTTCTTC | CSVEDPTGYNEQFF | TRBD1 | TRBJ2-1 | NA | TRBV29-1
TGTGCCAGCTCACCACCTCCAGGGGGCCGGGAAAAACTGTTTTTT | CASSPPPGGREKLFF | TRBD1 | TRBJ1-4 | NA | TRBV18
TGTGCCAGCAGCAGCGCCGGACAGGGAAAATATGGCTACACCTTC | CASSSAGQGKYGYTF | TRBD1 | TRBJ1-2 | NA | TRBV27
TGTGCCAGCAGTTCGGCTAGCTGGGATACGCAGTATTTT | CASSSASWDTQYF | NA | TRBJ2-3 | NA | TRBV27
TGTGCCAGCAGCGTAGCAGGGTCTGGGGCCAACGTCCTGACTTTC | CASSVAGSGANVLTF | NA | TRBJ2-6 | NA | TRBV9
TGTGCCACCCGCACAGGGCCCACCGGGGAGCTGTTTTTT | CATRTGPTGELFF | NA | TRBJ2-2 | NA | TRBV2
TGTGCCAGCAGTAAGGGGATCGCTTCCTACGAGCAGTACTTC | CASSKGIASYEQYF | NA | TRBJ2-7 | NA | TRBV6-5
TGTGCCAGTAGTATCGACAGGGCCTCAGCTAACTATGGCTACACCTTC | CASSIDRASANYGYTF | TRBD1 | TRBJ1-2 | NA | TRBV19
TGCGCCAGCAGCCAAAAAAAGGGGACAGGGAACGTGAATCAGCCCCAGCATTTT | CASSQKKGTGNVNQPQHF | TRBD1 | TRBJ1-5 | NA | TRBV4-1
TGTGCCAGCAGCTCGAGGACTAGCGTAAAAGATACGCAGTATTTT | CASSSRTSVKDTQYF | TRBD2 | TRBJ2-3 | NA | TRBV7-9